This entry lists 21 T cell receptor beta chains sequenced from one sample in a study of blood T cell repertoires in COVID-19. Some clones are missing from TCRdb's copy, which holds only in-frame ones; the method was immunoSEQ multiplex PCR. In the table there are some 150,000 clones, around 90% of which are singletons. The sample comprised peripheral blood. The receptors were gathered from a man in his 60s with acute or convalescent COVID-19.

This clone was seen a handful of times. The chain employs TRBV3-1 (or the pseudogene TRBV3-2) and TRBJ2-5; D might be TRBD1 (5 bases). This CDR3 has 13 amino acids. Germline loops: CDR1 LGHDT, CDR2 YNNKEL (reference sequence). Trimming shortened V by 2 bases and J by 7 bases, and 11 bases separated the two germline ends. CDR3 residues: CASSQTGAGTQYF. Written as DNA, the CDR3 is TGTGCCAGCAGCCAAACTGGGGCCGGGACCCAGTACTTC.

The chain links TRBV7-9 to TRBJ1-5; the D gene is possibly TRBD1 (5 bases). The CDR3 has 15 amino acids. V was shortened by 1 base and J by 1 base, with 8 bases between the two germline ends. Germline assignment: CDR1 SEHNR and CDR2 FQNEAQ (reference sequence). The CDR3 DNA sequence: TGTGCCAGCAGCTTAGAGGGGAGGAGCAATCAGCCCCAGCATTTT. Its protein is CASSLEGRSNQPQHF. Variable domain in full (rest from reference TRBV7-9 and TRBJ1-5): DTGVSQNPRHKITKRGQNVTFRCDPISEHNRLYWYRQTLGQGPEFLTYFQNEAQLEKSRLLSDRFSAERPKGSFSTLEIQRTEQGDSAMYLCASSLEGRSNQPQHFGDGTRLSIL.

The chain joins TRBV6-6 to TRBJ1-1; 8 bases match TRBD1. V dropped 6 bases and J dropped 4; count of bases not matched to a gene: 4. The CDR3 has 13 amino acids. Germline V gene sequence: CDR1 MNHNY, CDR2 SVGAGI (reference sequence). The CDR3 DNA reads TGTGCCAGCAGGGCGGACAGGGCCACTGAAGCTTTCTTT. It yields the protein CASRADRATEAFF.

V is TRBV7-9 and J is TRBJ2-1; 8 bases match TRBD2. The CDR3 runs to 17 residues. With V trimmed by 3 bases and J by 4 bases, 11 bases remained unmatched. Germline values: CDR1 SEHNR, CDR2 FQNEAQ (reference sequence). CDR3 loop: CASSFRSGLGAYNEQFF. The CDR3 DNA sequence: TGTGCCAGCAGCTTCCGGTCGGGACTAGGAGCATACAATGAGCAGTTCTTC.

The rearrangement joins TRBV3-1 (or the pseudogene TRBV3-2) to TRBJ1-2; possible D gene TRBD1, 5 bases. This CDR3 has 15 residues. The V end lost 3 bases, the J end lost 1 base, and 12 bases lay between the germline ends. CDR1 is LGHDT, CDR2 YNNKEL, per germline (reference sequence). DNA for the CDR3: TGTGCCAGCAGCCACACAGACAGCCATAACTATGGCTACACCTTC. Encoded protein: CASSHTDSHNYGYTF.

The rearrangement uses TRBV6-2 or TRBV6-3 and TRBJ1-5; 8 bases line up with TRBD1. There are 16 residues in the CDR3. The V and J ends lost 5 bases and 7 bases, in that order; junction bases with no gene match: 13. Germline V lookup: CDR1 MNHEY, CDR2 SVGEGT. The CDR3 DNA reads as TGTGCCAGCAGTCACCTTCGTCAGGGGGCCATCCAGCCCCAGCATTTT. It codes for CASSHLRQGAIQPQHF.

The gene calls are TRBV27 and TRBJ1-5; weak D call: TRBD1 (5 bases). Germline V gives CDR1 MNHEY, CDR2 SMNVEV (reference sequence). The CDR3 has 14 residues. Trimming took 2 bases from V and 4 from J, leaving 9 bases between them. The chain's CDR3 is CASSLGGLNQPQHF. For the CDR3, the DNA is TGTGCCAGCAGTTTAGGGGGACTTAATCAGCCCCAGCATTTT.

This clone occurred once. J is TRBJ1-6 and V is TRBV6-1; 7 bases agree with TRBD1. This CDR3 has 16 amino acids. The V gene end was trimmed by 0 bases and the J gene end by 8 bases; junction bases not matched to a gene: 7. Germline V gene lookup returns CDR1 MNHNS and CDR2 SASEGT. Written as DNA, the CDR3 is TGTGCCAGCAGTGAAGCGGGGAACAGGGGTGATTCACCCCTCCACTTT. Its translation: CASSEAGNRGDSPLHF.

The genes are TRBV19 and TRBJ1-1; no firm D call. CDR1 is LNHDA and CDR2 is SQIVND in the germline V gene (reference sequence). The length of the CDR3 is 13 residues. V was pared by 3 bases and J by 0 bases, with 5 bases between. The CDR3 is CASSITLNTEAFF. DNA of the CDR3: TGTGCCAGTAGTATTACACTGAACACTGAAGCTTTCTTT. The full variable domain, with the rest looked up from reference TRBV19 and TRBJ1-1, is DGGITQSPKYLFRKEGQNVTLSCEQNLNHDAMYWYRQDPGQGLRLIYYSQIVNDFQKGDIAEGYSVSREKKESFPLTVTSAQKNPTAFYLCASSITLNTEAFFGQGTRLTVV.

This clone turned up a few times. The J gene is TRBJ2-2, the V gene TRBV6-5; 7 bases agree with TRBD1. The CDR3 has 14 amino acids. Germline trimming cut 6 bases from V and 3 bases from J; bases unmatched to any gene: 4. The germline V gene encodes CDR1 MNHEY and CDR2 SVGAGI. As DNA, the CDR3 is TGTGCCAGCAGGGACAGGAGTTACACCGGGGAGCTGTTTTTT. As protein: CASRDRSYTGELFF.

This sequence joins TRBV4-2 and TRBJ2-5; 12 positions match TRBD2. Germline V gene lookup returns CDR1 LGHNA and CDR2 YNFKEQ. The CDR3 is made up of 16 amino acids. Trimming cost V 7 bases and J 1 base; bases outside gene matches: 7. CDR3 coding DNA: TGTGCCAGCACCCCACGGACTAGCGGGGTCCAAGAGACCCAGTACTTC. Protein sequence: CASTPRTSGVQETQYF.

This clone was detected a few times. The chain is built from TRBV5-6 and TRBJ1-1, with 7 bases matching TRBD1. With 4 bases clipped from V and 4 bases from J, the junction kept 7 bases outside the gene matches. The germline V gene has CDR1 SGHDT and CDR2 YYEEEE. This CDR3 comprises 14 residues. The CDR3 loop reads CASSDLNRGTEAFF. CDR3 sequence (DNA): TGTGCCAGCAGCGATCTCAACAGGGGCACTGAAGCTTTCTTT.

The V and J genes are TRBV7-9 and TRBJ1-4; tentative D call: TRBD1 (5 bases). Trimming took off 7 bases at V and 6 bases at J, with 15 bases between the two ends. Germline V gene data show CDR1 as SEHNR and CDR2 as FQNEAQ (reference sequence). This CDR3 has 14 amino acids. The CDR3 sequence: CASTLAGGDEKLFF. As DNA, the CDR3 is TGTGCCAGCACACTCGCGGGGGGAGATGAAAAACTGTTTTTT.

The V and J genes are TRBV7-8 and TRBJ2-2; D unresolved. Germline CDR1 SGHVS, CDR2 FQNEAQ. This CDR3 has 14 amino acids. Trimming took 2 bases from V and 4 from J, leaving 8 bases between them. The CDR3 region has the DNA TGTGCCAGCAGCTTAATTAAGCGCACCGGGGAGCTGTTTTTT. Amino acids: CASSLIKRTGELFF. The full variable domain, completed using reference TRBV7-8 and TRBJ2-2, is GAGVSQSPRYKVAKRGQDVALRCDPISGHVSLFWYQQALGQGPEFLTYFQNEAQLDKSGLPSDRFFAERPEGSVSTLKIQRTQQEDSAVYLCASSLIKRTGELFFGEGSRLTVL.

As DNA, the CDR3 is TGCGCCAGCAGCCAAGTGGGACAGGGTAATTCACCCCTCCACTTT. Translating gives CASSQVGQGNSPLHF. The chain carries TRBV4-3 and TRBJ1-6; 9 bases match TRBD1. This CDR3 region has 15 residues. The V gene's germline CDR1 is LGHNA and CDR2 YSLEER. V was pared by 1 base and J by 6 bases, with 1 base of the junction left unmatched.

CDR3 sequence: CASSLGQGKDTQYF. DNA for the CDR3: TGCGCCAGCAGCTTGGGACAGGGGAAAGATACGCAGTATTTT. The rearrangement joins TRBV5-1 to TRBJ2-3; TRBD1 agrees at 8 bases. The J segment lost 5 bases and the V segment lost 0 bases, leaving 2 bases of the junction unmatched. CDR3 size: 14 residues. In germline, CDR1 is SGHRS, CDR2 YFSETQ.

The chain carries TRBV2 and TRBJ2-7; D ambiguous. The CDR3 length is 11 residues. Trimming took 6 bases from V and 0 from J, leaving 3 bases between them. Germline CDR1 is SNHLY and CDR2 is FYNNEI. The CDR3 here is CASSLSYEQYF. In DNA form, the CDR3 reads TGTGCCAGCAGCCTCTCCTACGAGCAGTACTTC.

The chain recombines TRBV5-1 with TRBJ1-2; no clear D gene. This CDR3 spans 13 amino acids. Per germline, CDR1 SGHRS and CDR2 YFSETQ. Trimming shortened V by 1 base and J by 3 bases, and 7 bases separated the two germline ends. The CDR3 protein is CASSLMADYGYTF. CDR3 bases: TGCGCCAGCAGCTTGATGGCAGACTATGGCTACACCTTC.

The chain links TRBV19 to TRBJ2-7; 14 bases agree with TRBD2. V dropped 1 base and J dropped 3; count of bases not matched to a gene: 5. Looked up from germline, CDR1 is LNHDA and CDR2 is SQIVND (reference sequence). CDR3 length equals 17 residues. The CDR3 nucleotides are TGTGCCAGTAGTATAGTGGGGACTAGCGGGGGTTTCTACGAGCAGTACTTC. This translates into CASSIVGTSGGFYEQYF.

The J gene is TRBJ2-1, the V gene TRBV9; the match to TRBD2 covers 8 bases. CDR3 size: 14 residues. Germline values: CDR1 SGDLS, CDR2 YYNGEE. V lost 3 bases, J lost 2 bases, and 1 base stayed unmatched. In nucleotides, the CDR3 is TGTGCCAGCAGCGCGGGGGGGCCCTACAATGAGCAGTTCTTC. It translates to CASSAGGPYNEQFF.

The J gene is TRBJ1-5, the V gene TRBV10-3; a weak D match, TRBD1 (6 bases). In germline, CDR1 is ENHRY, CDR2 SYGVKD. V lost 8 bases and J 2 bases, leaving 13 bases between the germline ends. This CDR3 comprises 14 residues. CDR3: CAIATGTGNQPQHF. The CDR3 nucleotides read TGTGCCATCGCCACAGGGACCGGCAATCAGCCCCAGCATTTT.